The rows below give T cell receptor beta chains drawn from one sample of a study of PD-1 blockade in classical Hodgkin lymphoma. Using immunoSEQ multiplex PCR, the repertoire was profiled, and TCRdb retains in-frame clones only, with some absent. The repertoire holds 20,000 to 25,000 clones, with roughly 80% as singletons. The material sequenced was peripheral blood mononuclear cells (PBMCs), taken at baseline. The source of these receptors is a human donor with classical Hodgkin lymphoma. The CDR3 runs from the conserved cysteine through the conserved F or W. The D gene is left open where the match is weak. Some rows have no size entry. The others give once, few or many, or a class for an expanded clone.

cdr3_length	d_call	clone_size	v_call	j_call	cdr3_aa	cdr3_nt
15	NA	NA	TRBV7-9	TRBJ2-1	CASSPPSGWGNEQFF	TGTGCCAGCAGCCCCCCTTCGGGATGGGGCAATGAGCAGTTCTTC
14	NA	NA	TRBV5-1	TRBJ2-2	CASSLGGRTGELFF	TGCGCCAGCAGCTTGGGAGGCCGCACCGGGGAGCTGTTTTTT
12	NA	NA	TRBV28	TRBJ1-5	CASSSGSQPQHF	TGTGCCAGCAGTTCTGGATCTCAGCCCCAGCATTTT
17	NA	few	TRBV5-1	TRBJ2-3	CASSFRQGPEGTDTQYF	TGCGCCAGCAGCTTCAGGCAGGGTCCGGAGGGCACAGATACGCAGTATTTT
11	NA	few	TRBV28	TRBJ1-4	CASGRKGKLFF	TGTGCCAGCGGAAGGAAAGGAAAACTGTTTTTT
13	NA	NA	TRBV7-2	TRBJ2-1	CASSFDRSLGWVF	TGTGCCAGCAGCTTCGACAGGTCCCTCGGTTGGGTCTTC
13	NA	NA	TRBV7-9	TRBJ1-5	CASSRGVYQPQHF	TGTGCCAGCAGCCGAGGGGTCTATCAGCCCCAGCATTTT
13	NA	NA	TRBV27	TRBJ2-1	CASTWGPRDEQFF	TGTGCCAGCACCTGGGGCCCGCGGGATGAGCAGTTCTTC
12	NA	NA	TRBV10-2	TRBJ1-1	CASRGTAVGAFF	TGCGCCAGCAGGGGGACCGCAGTCGGAGCTTTCTTT
12	NA	NA	TRBV4-3	TRBJ1-1	CASSLKGTEAFF	TGCGCCAGCAGCCTGAAAGGAACTGAAGCTTTCTTT
16	NA	once	TRBV7-9	TRBJ2-2	CACNPVELANTGELFF	TGTGCTTGCAACCCCGTGGAGCTCGCGAACACCGGGGAGCTGTTTTTT
14	TRBD1	medium-sized	TRBV2	TRBJ1-2	CATLIGTGAYGYTF	TGTGCCACCTTGATCGGGACAGGGGCCTATGGCTACACCTTC
15	TRBD1	NA	TRBV6-5	TRBJ1-6	CASSLSDRWNSPLHF	TGTGCCAGCAGCCTGTCGGACAGGTGGAATTCACCCCTCCACTTT
17	TRBD1	once	TRBV27	TRBJ2-1	CASSRRVRQGLGDEQFF	TGTGCCAGCAGTCGTAGAGTGAGACAGGGTCTCGGGGATGAGCAGTTCTTC
13	TRBD1	NA	TRBV2	TRBJ1-2	CASRGTGNGGYTF	TGTGCCAGCAGAGGGACAGGGAATGGCGGCTACACCTTC
16	TRBD1	NA	TRBV19	TRBJ2-5	CASSIGTGGYQETQYF	TGTGCCAGTAGTATCGGGACAGGCGGGTACCAAGAGACCCAGTACTTC
12	NA	NA	TRBV5-8	TRBJ2-7	CASTRLYYEQYF	TGTGCCAGCACCCGACTATACTACGAGCAGTACTTC
12	NA	NA	TRBV6-5	TRBJ1-5	CASSSPTQPQHF	TGTGCCAGCAGTTCGCCCACTCAGCCCCAGCATTTT
16	NA	NA	TRBV5-1	TRBJ2-5	CASSVLAGLYQETQYF	TGCGCCAGCAGCGTCTTGGCAGGCTTGTACCAAGAGACCCAGTACTTC
17	NA	NA	TRBV27	TRBJ1-2	CASSLSPEGGRTNGYTF	TGTGCCAGCAGTTTATCGCCCGAGGGGGGCAGAACGAATGGCTACACCTTC
16	TRBD2	NA	TRBV5-1	TRBJ2-5	CASSPSVGGATETQYF	TGCGCCAGCAGCCCCTCGGTCGGGGGGGCCACAGAGACCCAGTACTTC
14	NA	NA	TRBV7-2	TRBJ2-3	CASSSTGTSDTQYF	TGTGCCAGCAGCTCGACGGGGACGTCCGATACGCAGTATTTT
14	TRBD1	NA	TRBV19	TRBJ1-6	CASSPRTGRSPLHF	TGTGCCAGTAGTCCCCGGACAGGGAGGTCACCCCTCCACTTT
12	NA	NA	TRBV15	TRBJ2-7	CATSRDLYEQYF	TGTGCCACCAGCAGAGATCTCTACGAGCAGTACTTC
14	NA	NA	TRBV29-1	TRBJ2-7	CSVEDTRDSYEQYF	TGCAGCGTTGAAGATACACGGGATTCCTACGAGCAGTACTTC
14	TRBD2	NA	TRBV28	TRBJ2-1	CASSRAGGYNEQFF	TGTGCCAGCAGTAGAGCGGGGGGATACAATGAGCAGTTCTTC
16	NA	NA	TRBV4-3	TRBJ2-2	CASSRVGAANTGELFF	TGCGCCAGCAGCCGGGTGGGGGCCGCGAACACCGGGGAGCTGTTTTTT
16	NA	once	TRBV7-2	TRBJ2-2	CASSFQVGWPLGELFF	TGTGCCAGCAGCTTCCAGGTGGGATGGCCCTTGGGGGAGCTGTTTTTT
13	NA	NA	TRBV30	TRBJ2-3	CAWSGVIGDTQYF	TGTGCCTGGAGCGGAGTAATTGGGGATACGCAGTATTTT
13	TRBD1	NA	TRBV29-1	TRBJ1-5	CSVLGTGNQPQHF	TGCAGCGTCTTAGGGACAGGCAATCAGCCCCAGCATTTT
15	TRBD2	NA	TRBV7-2	TRBJ2-1	CASSLEAGPYNEQFF	TGTGCCAGCAGCTTAGAAGCGGGGCCCTACAATGAGCAGTTCTTC
11	NA	NA	TRBV7-9	TRBJ1-4	CASSTSEKLFF	TGTGCCAGCAGCACCAGTGAAAAACTGTTTTTT
16	TRBD2	NA	TRBV5-4	TRBJ2-3	CASRRGLAGGNRTQYF	TGTGCCAGCAGGAGGGGACTAGCGGGGGGGAACCGAACGCAGTATTTT
15	NA	once	TRBV5-1	TRBJ2-6	CASSSQGPGANVLTF	TGCGCCAGCAGCTCACAGGGACCTGGGGCCAACGTCCTGACTTTC
17	NA	NA	TRBV18	TRBJ2-3	CASSPPFVFGGADTQYF	TGTGCCAGCTCACCACCGTTCGTTTTCGGGGGCGCAGATACGCAGTATTTT
15	TRBD1	once	TRBV5-6	TRBJ1-2	CASTVWDRVSSGYTF	TGTGCCAGCACCGTGTGGGACAGAGTTTCGAGTGGCTACACCTTC
19	NA	NA	TRBV21-1	TRBJ2-7	CASSKRRSTGPPDTYEQYF	TGTGCCAGCAGCAAACGACGAAGTACAGGCCCGCCGGATACCTACGAGCAGTACTTC
12	NA	few	TRBV5-5	TRBJ1-2	CASSLEGAGYTF	TGTGCCAGCAGCTTGGAAGGGGCTGGCTACACCTTC
16	NA	NA	TRBV5-4	TRBJ2-6	CASSLLGDPGANVLTF	TGTGCCAGCAGCTTGTTAGGGGACCCCGGGGCCAACGTCCTGACTTTC
17	NA	NA	TRBV11-2	TRBJ1-6	CASSLDAREDYNSPLHF	TGTGCCAGCAGCTTAGACGCCAGGGAAGACTATAATTCACCCCTCCACTTT
14	NA	NA	TRBV4-1	TRBJ2-3	CASSYRDGTDTQYF	TGCGCCAGCAGTTACAGGGACGGCACAGATACGCAGTATTTT
17	TRBD1	NA	TRBV18	TRBJ1-1	CASSPSGTGGPDTEAFF	TGTGCCAGCTCACCGTCCGGGACAGGGGGCCCGGACACTGAAGCTTTCTTT